The clone carrying this T cell receptor (beta chain) has just one count. Germline V gene lookup returns CDR1 LNHDA and CDR2 SQIVND (reference sequence). The CDR3 runs to 15 residues. Deletions cut 5 bases from V and 4 bases from J, with 12 bases between. The record originates from a study of blood T cell repertoires in COVID-19. As for the study in general: Italy, Spain and the United States were the sources of the convalescent and acute COVID-19 samples. T cells, B-cell-depleted T cells, or PBMCs supplied cDNA or gDNA.

Authors' processing steps: Nucleated cell counts were estimated from reference gene primer amplification. Profiled with immunoSEQ multiplex PCR; TCRdb holds only in-frame clones, not every one. V and J calls and clone size are as listed in that table; D and trimming were resolved from the DNA. The sample records tens of thousands of clones, roughly four fifths being singletons. This chain connects TRBV19 to TRBJ2-6, with D possibly TRBD1 on 5 matching bases. This sequence originates from a man at least 80 years old with acute or convalescent COVID-19. What was sequenced was peripheral blood. The chain's CDR3 is CASSSEGAGANVLTF. DNA for the CDR3: TGTGCCAGTAGTTCGGAAGGGGCAGGGGCCAACGTCCTGACTTTC. The whole variable domain, remainder taken from reference TRBV19 and TRBJ2-6, is DGGITQSPKYLFRKEGQNVTLSCEQNLNHDAMYWYRQDPGQGLRLIYYSQIVNDFQKGDIAEGYSVSREKKESFPLTVTSAQKNPTAFYLCASSSEGAGANVLTFGAGSRLTVL.